This T cell receptor (beta chain) was found in a study of Graves' ophthalmopathy and Graves' hyperthyroidism. Details on this clonotype: Its antigen remains unidentified.

Amplification from RNA transcripts yielded the TCR beta CDR3 regions. First-round RT-PCR employed HTBI primers, with a second-round multiplex PCR after it. One entry per CDR3 protein results from TCRdb running MiXCR on the multiplex PCR reads. In the table there are over a million distinct CDR3 sequences, roughly two fifths of which are singletons. Germline V gene lookup returns CDR1 ENHRY and CDR2 SYGVKD. The CDR3 has 14 residues. J gave up 7 bases and V 2 bases, and 4 bases lay outside the gene matches. Regarding the study as a whole: Detected in blood as well were most expanded thyroid clonotypes with frequency above 0.001.

The V gene is TRBV10-3, the J gene TRBJ2-7; TRBD2 matches 11 bases. This TCR derives from an adult man with Graves' hyperthyroidism. The sequenced material came from peripheral blood or thyroid tissue (not recorded which). The CDR3 region is CAISELAGGGEQYF. DNA of the CDR3: TGTGCCATCAGTGAGCTAGCGGGAGGTGGGGAGCAGTACTTC.